Following are 32 T cell receptor beta chains from one sample sequenced in a study of shared clonotypes between healthy human individuals. Measured with immunoSEQ multiplex PCR; TCRdb has only the in-frame clones, and not every one. This table holds about 680,000 clones, about 92% found once. CD8 cells regarded as naive lacked CD45RO, were positively chosen for CCR7, and omitted terminally differentiated effector memory CD45RA+ cells. The source material was naive CD8+ T cells sorted from blood. These receptors all stem from a man aged 25 to 40 in good health.

The V gene is TRBV7-9, the J gene TRBJ2-2, with 7 bases fitting TRBD1. The V gene's germline CDR1 is SEHNR and CDR2 FQNEAQ (reference sequence). The CDR3 is made up of 14 amino acids. V lost 6 bases and J lost 7; bases outside the gene matches: 8. The CDR3 region has the DNA TGTGCCAGCAGGGCCAGGGGGTATTACGGGGAGCTGTTTTTT. Translated: CASRARGYYGELFF.

The chain has TRBV25-1 and TRBJ2-7, with D perhaps TRBD1 (5 bases). The germline gives CDR1 MGHDK, CDR2 SYGVNS. V lost 11 bases and J lost 11, with 19 bases in between. The CDR3 consists of 11 residues. In nucleotides, the CDR3 is TGTGCCGCCCAGGGCCCTCGTGGAGAGTACTTC. It is translated as CAAQGPRGEYF.

The gene calls are TRBV28 and TRBJ1-2; D unresolved. This CDR3 comprises 15 residues. Germline CDR1 reads MDHEN; CDR2 reads SYDVKM. V lost 3 bases, J lost 2 bases, and 13 bases lay in between. The CDR3 spells CASSLAAPGNYGYTF. The CDR3 DNA is TGTGCCAGCAGTTTGGCCGCACCCGGAAACTATGGCTACACCTTC.

Points on this clone: Other nucleotide sequences in the sample specify the same CDR3. The chain links TRBV5-4 to TRBJ2-1, with D uncertain. V gave up 0 bases and J gave up 9 bases, with 4 bases separating them. The CDR3 is 11 residues long. The germline gives CDR1 SGHNT, CDR2 YYREEE (reference sequence). The CDR3 is CASSLGGEQFF. DNA of the CDR3: TGTGCCAGCAGCTTGGGCGGTGAGCAGTTCTTC. The variable domain in full, with the rest retrieved from reference TRBV5-4 and TRBJ2-1, is ETGVTQSPTHLIKTRGQQVTLRCSSQSGHNTVSWYQQALGQGPQFIFQYYREEENGRGNFPPRFSGLQFPNYSSELNVNALELDDSALYLCASSLGGEQFFGPGTRLTVL.

The chain uses TRBV29-1 and TRBJ1-2, with D unclear. V was trimmed by 2 bases and J by 4 bases, leaving 8 bases between them. Germline values: CDR1 SQVTM, CDR2 ANQGSEA. This CDR3 is built from 12 residues. CDR3 protein: CSVESGIYGYTF. The CDR3 region has the DNA TGCAGCGTTGAATCCGGAATCTATGGCTACACCTTC. Complete variable domain (other parts from reference TRBV29-1 and TRBJ1-2): SAVISQKPSRDICQRGTSLTIQCQVDSQVTMMFWYRQQPGQSLTLIATANQGSEATYESGFVIDKFPISRPNLTFSTLTVSNMSPEDSSIYLCSVESGIYGYTFGSGTRLTVV.

This sequence joins TRBV14 and TRBJ2-5; 8 bases are a match to TRBD2. Trimming took 4 bases from V and 4 from J; bases not matched to a gene: 8. This CDR3 comprises 15 residues. Germline CDR1 and CDR2: SGHDN and FVKESK. DNA of the CDR3: TGTGCCAGCAGCCTTCGTCGCGGGAGGTTAGAGACCCAGTACTTC. This codes for CASSLRRGRLETQYF.

This CDR3 reads CASSSGVSGNTIYF. Here the CDR3 DNA reads TGTGCCAGCAGCTCGGGCGTCTCTGGAAACACCATATATTTT. J is TRBJ1-3 and V is TRBV7-9; D is unclear. Germline loops: CDR1 SEHNR, CDR2 FQNEAQ (reference sequence). Between the trimmed V and J ends, which lost 4 bases and 0 bases, there was a span of 7 bases. CDR3 length: 14 amino acids. Combining the CDR3 with reference TRBV7-9 and TRBJ1-3 gives the whole variable domain DTGVSQNPRHKITKRGQNVTFRCDPISEHNRLYWYRQTLGQGPEFLTYFQNEAQLEKSRLLSDRFSAERPKGSFSTLEIQRTEQGDSAMYLCASSSGVSGNTIYFGEGSWLTVV.

The chain has TRBV27 and TRBJ2-1; D is perhaps TRBD2 (6 bases). V dropped 4 bases and J dropped 4 bases, with 14 bases sitting between them. This CDR3 spans 15 amino acids. CDR1 and CDR2 (germline): MNHEY, SMNVEV (reference sequence). CDR3 in amino acids: CASSSEGIGYNEQFF. The CDR3 DNA follows: TGTGCCAGCAGTTCGGAGGGAATTGGGTACAATGAGCAGTTCTTC.

The V call is TRBV11-2, the J call TRBJ2-5; no firm D call. The V end was cut by 5 bases, the J end by 4 bases, with 11 bases between. Germline CDR1 and CDR2: SGHAT and FQNNGV. The CDR3 spans 13 residues. CDR3 residues: CASSLGTRETQYF. CDR3 in DNA: TGTGCCAGCAGCCTAGGCACGAGAGAGACCCAGTACTTC.

The V call is TRBV5-1, the J call TRBJ2-5, with TRBD2 identical over 7 bases. This CDR3 has 19 residues. J lost 4 bases, V lost 0 bases, and 18 bases had no gene match. CDR1 is SGHRS, CDR2 YFSETQ, per germline. In nucleotides, the CDR3 is TGCGCCAGCAGCTTGGGAGTACGGCGGGAGCTTAGAAGGAGAGAGACCCAGTACTTC. Translated, it gives CASSLGVRRELRRRETQYF. Filled out from reference TRBV5-1 and TRBJ2-5, the complete variable domain reads KAGVTQTPRYLIKTRGQQVTLSCSPISGHRSVSWYQQTPGQGLQFLFEYFSETQRNKGNFPGRFSGRQFSNSRSEMNVSTLELGDSALYLCASSLGVRRELRRRETQYFGPGTRLLVL.

The CDR3 DNA sequence: TGTGCCAGCAGCTTAGCCTCTCACATAGGGAGACAGGGGCAAGAGACCCAGTACTTC. Its translation: CASSLASHIGRQGQETQYF. The rearrangement links TRBV7-8 to TRBJ2-5; TRBD1 matches at 8 bases. This CDR3 has 19 amino acids. Germline CDR1 and CDR2: SGHVS and FQNEAQ. Trimming removed 0 bases from V and 2 bases from J; junction bases left unmatched: 14.

The chain links TRBV7-8 to TRBJ2-7, with D perhaps TRBD1 or TRBD2 (5 bases each). The CDR3 sequence is 15 residues long. Germline-derived CDR1 and CDR2 are SGHVS and FQNEAQ. Trimming stripped 0 bases from V and 3 bases from J, with 12 bases between. The CDR3 DNA reads TGTGCCAGCAGCTTAGCACCCGGGACCAACTACGAGCAGTACTTC. Translating it yields CASSLAPGTNYEQYF.

This clone was detected only once. The gene calls are TRBV9 and TRBJ2-2; 9 bases line up with TRBD1. The CDR3 has 17 amino acids. Germline V gives CDR1 SGDLS, CDR2 YYNGEE. Trimming took 3 bases from V and 0 from J; bases not matched to a gene: 6. The DNA for the CDR3 is TGTGCCAGCAGCGCTCCCACAGGGGGCTCGAACACCGGGGAGCTGTTTTTT. This sequence encodes CASSAPTGGSNTGELFF.

The CDR3 sequence: CASSVEDLENTEAFF. The CDR3, as DNA: TGTGCCAGCAGCGTCGAGGACCTAGAGAACACTGAAGCTTTCTTT. The chain links TRBV9 to TRBJ1-1; D remains unclear. V shed 2 bases and J shed 1 base, with 12 bases lying between them. Germline V gives CDR1 SGDLS, CDR2 YYNGEE. This CDR3 spans 15 amino acids.

This chain connects TRBV29-1 to TRBJ2-1; D not resolved. Between the trimmed V and J ends, which lost 5 bases and 1 base, there was a span of 6 bases. This CDR3 region has 12 residues. Germline CDR1 and CDR2: SQVTM and ANQGSEA. In DNA, the CDR3 is TGCAGCGTTATGGGGTCCTACAATGAGCAGTTCTTC. Its translation: CSVMGSYNEQFF.

The V gene is TRBV18, the J gene TRBJ2-3, with D tentatively TRBD2 (6 bases). The V and J ends lost 3 bases and 0 bases respectively, with 13 bases between them. The CDR3 length is 16 residues. The germline V gene has CDR1 KGHSH and CDR2 LQKENI. The CDR3 here is CASSPGGSTSTDTQYF. CDR3 nucleotides: TGTGCCAGCTCACCCGGGGGATCGACTAGCACAGATACGCAGTATTTT.

The chain has TRBV27 and TRBJ2-7; possibly TRBD2 for D (5 bases). From germline, CDR1 is MNHEY and CDR2 SMNVEV (reference sequence). The CDR3 is 14 residues long. The V end was cut by 5 bases, the J end by 7 bases, with 18 bases between. CDR3 sequence reads: CASSPASWGEEQYF. In DNA, the CDR3 is TGTGCCAGCAGTCCGGCTAGCTGGGGAGAGGAGCAGTACTTC.

The J gene is TRBJ1-1, the V gene TRBV30; TRBD1 aligns across 7 bases. This CDR3 has 14 amino acids. In germline, CDR1 is GTSNPN, CDR2 SVGIG (reference sequence). Trimming cost V 3 bases and J 6 bases; bases outside gene matches: 10. In DNA, the CDR3 is TGTGCCTGGAGCCACGACAGGGTGGGATCTGAAGCTTTCTTT. As protein: CAWSHDRVGSEAFF.

The V call is TRBV27, the J call TRBJ2-1; D unresolved. Per germline, CDR1 MNHEY and CDR2 SMNVEV (reference sequence). Trimming cost V 2 bases and J 4 bases, with 9 bases left between them. CDR3 length: 14 residues. CDR3 loop: CASSLSIGYNEQFF. The CDR3 DNA sequence: TGTGCCAGCAGTTTAAGTATCGGGTACAATGAGCAGTTCTTC.

The chain is built from TRBV6-1 and TRBJ2-7; TRBD2 matches 7 bases. Germline V lookup: CDR1 MNHNS, CDR2 SASEGT. This CDR3 spans 12 amino acids. Germline trimming cut 9 bases from V and 7 bases from J; bases unmatched to any gene: 9. DNA for the CDR3: TGTGCCAGTGGCCGGGGAGGGGCTGAGCAGTACTTC. Translated: CASGRGGAEQYF.

This clone showed up just once. The chain is built from TRBV9 and TRBJ2-5; D is unresolved. Germline lookup yields CDR1 SGDLS and CDR2 YYNGEE. This CDR3 is 13 amino acids long. Trimming took 0 bases from V and 5 from J, leaving 8 bases between them. CDR3 residues: CASSVEVGETQYF. In DNA, the CDR3 is TGTGCCAGCAGCGTAGAGGTCGGGGAGACCCAGTACTTC.

The chain has TRBV27 and TRBJ2-7; perhaps TRBD2 as D (6 bases). V shed 6 bases and J shed 3 bases, with 12 bases lying between them. The CDR3 covers 13 residues. Germline V CDR1 and CDR2: MNHEY, SMNVEV (reference sequence). The CDR3 DNA follows: TGTGCCAGCAGCCGGGAGACCGGCTACGAGCAGTACTTC. Translating it yields CASSRETGYEQYF.

Concerning this clone: One end of the junction does not line up with germline, which may come from a read error. This CDR3 is also generated by other DNA sequences in the sample. The CDR3 region is CASSSTDRVLMKNIQYF. In DNA form, the CDR3 reads TGTGCCAGCAGCTCCACGGACAGGGTGCTGATGAAAAATATTCAGTACTTC. The V call is TRBV7-2, the J call TRBJ2-4; 8 bases are a match to TRBD1. This CDR3 spans 17 amino acids. The germline CDR1 and CDR2 sequences are SGHTA and FQGNSA.

This chain uses TRBV11-2 with TRBJ1-4, with D unclear. Deletions cut 1 base from V and 3 bases from J, with 9 bases between. Germline CDR1 reads SGHAT; CDR2 reads FQNNGV. This CDR3 has 15 residues. This chain's CDR3 is CASSLAGSPNEKLFF. For the CDR3, the DNA is TGTGCCAGCAGCTTAGCCGGGAGCCCTAATGAAAAACTGTTTTTT.

This clone was detected only a few times. The chain recombines TRBV19 with TRBJ2-1; D uncertain. The CDR3 extends over 13 amino acids. Germline V gene sequence: CDR1 LNHDA, CDR2 SQIVND (reference sequence). Trimming stripped 3 bases from V and 9 bases from J, with 12 bases between. The CDR3 protein is CASSMRPQVEQFF. In DNA form, the CDR3 reads TGTGCCAGTAGTATGCGCCCGCAGGTTGAGCAGTTCTTC.

This chain joins TRBV9 and TRBJ1-5; 7 bases agree with TRBD1. CDR3 length equals 14 residues. Germline V lookup: CDR1 SGDLS, CDR2 YYNGEE. The trim removed 6 bases at V and 0 bases at J, leaving 3 bases unmatched. The chain's CDR3 is CASNRGDSNQPQHF. CDR3 DNA: TGTGCCAGCAACAGGGGAGATAGCAATCAGCCCCAGCATTTT.

V and J are TRBV11-2 and TRBJ2-3; 11 nucleotides match TRBD2. V shed 5 bases and J 8 bases; nucleotides not matched to a gene: 9. The germline V gene encodes CDR1 SGHAT and CDR2 FQNNGV. This CDR3 comprises 15 residues. The CDR3 nucleotides are TGTGCCAGCAGCCAGGAACTAGCGGGAGAAGGTACGCAGTATTTT. This codes for CASSQELAGEGTQYF.

This clone came up once. Different DNA sequences within this sample yield the same CDR3. The chain couples TRBV4-1 to TRBJ2-7; possibly TRBD2 for D (5 bases). The CDR3 spans 13 residues. V was clipped by 1 base and J by 2 bases, with 6 bases between them. Germline V gene lookup returns CDR1 MGHRA and CDR2 YSYEKL. CDR3 sequence reads: CASSQGETYEQYF. CDR3 DNA: TGCGCCAGCAGCCAAGGGGAGACCTACGAGCAGTACTTC.

The chain links TRBV27 to TRBJ2-7; TRBD2 might be the D (6 bases). This CDR3 comprises 14 residues. Trimming took off 6 bases at V and 1 base at J, with 13 bases between the two ends. Germline-derived CDR1 and CDR2 are MNHEY and SMNVEV (reference sequence). CDR3 amino acids: CASRPGLVSYEQYF. The CDR3 nucleotides read TGTGCCAGCAGGCCGGGACTTGTTTCCTACGAGCAGTACTTC.

This chain links TRBV7-9 with TRBJ2-5; 12 bases line up with TRBD2. There are 14 residues in the CDR3. CDR1 and CDR2 from the germline V gene are SEHNR and FQNEAQ (reference sequence). V shed 2 bases, J shed 14 bases, and the junction held 9 bases outside the gene matches. CDR3 amino acids: CASSLPGLAGPLYF. CDR3 DNA sequence: TGTGCCAGCAGCTTACCGGGACTAGCGGGTCCCCTCTACTTC.

The rearrangement uses TRBV11-3 and TRBJ2-1; perhaps D is TRBD1 or TRBD2 (6 bases each). The ends were cut back, 5 bases at V and 7 bases at J, with 15 bases in the middle. The CDR3 runs 14 residues. Per the germline V gene, CDR1 is SGHNT and CDR2 is YENEEA. CDR3 DNA sequence: TGTGCCAGCAGCCAAACGGGGGCTTGGAATGAGCAGTTCTTC. This codes for CASSQTGAWNEQFF.

The chain employs TRBV29-1 and TRBJ2-1; 9 bases agree with TRBD2. In germline, CDR1 is SQVTM, CDR2 ANQGSEA. There are 16 residues in the CDR3. V lost 1 base, J lost 5 bases, and 9 bases stayed unmatched. CDR3 sequence: CSVEVLREGRDNEQFF. The CDR3 DNA reads TGCAGCGTTGAAGTCTTGCGGGAGGGCCGAGACAATGAGCAGTTCTTC.